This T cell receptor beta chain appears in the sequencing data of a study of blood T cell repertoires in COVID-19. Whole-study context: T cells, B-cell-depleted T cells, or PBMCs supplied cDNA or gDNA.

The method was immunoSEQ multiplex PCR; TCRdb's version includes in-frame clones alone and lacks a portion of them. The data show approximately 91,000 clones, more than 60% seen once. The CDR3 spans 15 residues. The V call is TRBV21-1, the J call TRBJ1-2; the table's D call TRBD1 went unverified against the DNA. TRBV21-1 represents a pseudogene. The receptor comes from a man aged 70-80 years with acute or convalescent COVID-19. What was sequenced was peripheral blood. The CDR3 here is CASSKGRRVRYGYTF. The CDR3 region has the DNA TGTGCCAGCAGCAAAGGCCGCAGGGTGCGCTATGGCTACACCTTC.